Listed below are T cell receptor beta chains from one sample, sequenced in a study of cytomegalovirus exposure and HLA in healthy donors. Some clones are missing from TCRdb's copy, which holds only in-frame ones; the method was immunoSEQ multiplex PCR. The sample has roughly 100,000 clones; 70% to 80% are singletons. The source material was PBMCs. The receptors originated from a male donor in good health and CMV-seropositive. CDR3s include the opening cysteine and the closing phenylalanine or tryptophan. A D gene is named only where the DNA matches it firmly. Rows may omit the clone size; those that give it use once, few, many or a size class.

cdr3_nt cdr3_aa j_call clone_size d_call v_call
TGTGCCATCAGATCCTCCGGGACTAGCAGCGAGACAATCCACAATGAGCAGTTCTTC CAIRSSGTSSETIHNEQFF TRBJ2-1 few TRBD2 TRBV10-3
TGTGCCAGCAGTTTGGACCGGGGTCTAACAAACAATGAGCAGTTCTTC CASSLDRGLTNNEQFF TRBJ2-1 . . TRBV5-4
TGCAGTGCAGGGGGTCGGGAGACCCAGTACTTC CSAGGRETQYF TRBJ2-5 . . TRBV20-1
TGTGCCAGCAGCCTGCGGGGGGCTAGCGGGAGGGCCCGCGAGCAGTACTTC CASSLRGASGRAREQYF TRBJ2-7 . TRBD2 TRBV7-2
TGCGCCAGCAGCTTGGACAGCGGGAGAGTCGAGCAGTACTTC CASSLDSGRVEQYF TRBJ2-7 once TRBD2 TRBV5-1
TGTGCCAGCAGCTTTGCGGGGACTAGCGCCACCTACGAGCAGTACTTC CASSFAGTSATYEQYF TRBJ2-7 . TRBD2 TRBV7-2
TGCGCCAGCAGCTTGGCAGGGTACGATAATTCACCCCTCCACTTT CASSLAGYDNSPLHF TRBJ1-6 . . TRBV5-1
TGCGCCAGCAGCTTAGGGACTAGCTCCTACGAGCAGTACTTC CASSLGTSSYEQYF TRBJ2-7 . TRBD2 TRBV5-1
TGTGCCAGCAGCCCGGGACTAGCATCCACCGGGGAGCTGTTTTTT CASSPGLASTGELFF TRBJ2-2 . TRBD2 TRBV14
TGTGCCAGCAGAACTAGCGGTTTATACAATGAGCAGTTCTTC CASRTSGLYNEQFF TRBJ2-1 once TRBD2 TRBV28
TGTGCCAGCAGGGATCTAGGACTAGCTTCGGATACGCAGTATTTT CASRDLGLASDTQYF TRBJ2-3 . TRBD2 TRBV28
TGTGCCAGCAGCTCCCTCGCGGGAGCCCCCAATGAGCAGTTCTTC CASSSLAGAPNEQFF TRBJ2-1 . TRBD2 TRBV7-6
TGTGCCACCAGCTTACGCGGAGGTGATACGCAGTATTTT CATSLRGGDTQYF TRBJ2-3 . . TRBV15
TGTGCCAGTCTCAGGACAGGGGGGGGAGATACGCAGTATTTT CASLRTGGGDTQYF TRBJ2-3 . TRBD1 TRBV28
TGCGCCAGCAGCTTGGCACTAGCGGAGCCCAAGACCCAGTACTTC CASSLALAEPKTQYF TRBJ2-5 . TRBD2 TRBV5-1
TGCGCCAGCAGCCCCGCACAGGCCACAGATACGCAGTATTTT CASSPAQATDTQYF TRBJ2-3 . . TRBV5-1
TGTGCCAGCAGTATATACAGGGACCCCTACGAGCAGTACTTC CASSIYRDPYEQYF TRBJ2-7 . . TRBV28
TGTGCCAGAAGGGTCAAAACAGGGGATGCATGTGGCTACACCTTC CARRVKTGDACGYTF TRBJ1-2 once TRBD1 TRBV5-3
TGTGCCACCAGCAGAGATCTGCGGGAAATCCCCCTCGAGCAGTACTTC CATSRDLREIPLEQYF TRBJ2-7 . . TRBV15
TGTGCCAGCAGCTACGGGACAGGGAATAGCAATCAGCCCCAGCATTTT CASSYGTGNSNQPQHF TRBJ1-5 few TRBD1 TRBV7-9
TGTGCCAGTAGTATAGATCAGGCTAGCGGGATATACAATGAGCAGTTCTTC CASSIDQASGIYNEQFF TRBJ2-1 . TRBD2 TRBV19
TGTGCCAGCGTAACAGGGGGCAGGACCGGGGAGCTGTTTTTT CASVTGGRTGELFF TRBJ2-2 . TRBD1 TRBV7-9
TGTGCCAGCAGTTCCGGCCCTGGGAGGAGCTCCTATAATTCACCCCTCCACTTT CASSSGPGRSSYNSPLHF TRBJ1-6 . . TRBV27
TGCGCCAGCAATAAATGGGGGACTAGTTCTACTAGCACAGATACGCAGTATTTT CASNKWGTSSTSTDTQYF TRBJ2-3 . TRBD2 TRBV23-1
TGTGCCAGCAGCCCGACAGAAGATACGCAGTATTTT CASSPTEDTQYF TRBJ2-3 . . TRBV7-9
TGTGCCAGCTCACTCACAGGGGTGGGGACCTACGAGCAGTACTTC CASSLTGVGTYEQYF TRBJ2-7 . TRBD1 TRBV18
TGTGCCAGCAGTTCGGCGGGGAACACTGAAGCTTTCTTT CASSSAGNTEAFF TRBJ1-1 once . TRBV27
TGTGCCAGCAGCTTGAGGGGCAGGGAAGGAGATACGCAGTATTTT CASSLRGREGDTQYF TRBJ2-3 few . TRBV5-4
TGTGCCAGCAGCTTAGGCCCGGGGAACTATGGCTACACCTTC CASSLGPGNYGYTF TRBJ1-2 . . TRBV7-2
TGTGCCAGCAGCCAACGGGTGAACACTGAAGCTTTCTTT CASSQRVNTEAFF TRBJ1-1 . . TRBV4-2
TGTGCCAGCAGCTTGCACGGCTACGAGCAGTACTTC CASSLHGYEQYF TRBJ2-7 . . TRBV5-8
TGTGCCAGCAGCCAAGATTTCCTTTCAGGCATTCAGTACTTC CASSQDFLSGIQYF TRBJ2-4 . . TRBV4-2
TGTGCCAGCAGTTTATCGGGGTGGGGGGTAAATTCACCCCTCCACTTT CASSLSGWGVNSPLHF TRBJ1-6 . . TRBV27
TGTGCCAGCTCACCAAGGCTTATTGTAGAGGACACTGAAGCTTTCTTT CASSPRLIVEDTEAFF TRBJ1-1 few . TRBV18
TGTGCCAGCAGCTTAGGGGTAGCGGGAGAAGCCTACAATGAGCAGTTCTTC CASSLGVAGEAYNEQFF TRBJ2-1 . TRBD2 TRBV7-2
TGTGCCAGCAGCTTACAGTCTGGCGGGATAGATACGCAGTATTTT CASSLQSGGIDTQYF TRBJ2-3 . . TRBV7-3
TGTGCCAGCAGCCTCAAACTTAGCACAGATACGCAGTATTTT CASSLKLSTDTQYF TRBJ2-3 few . TRBV13
TGTGCCAGCAGCCCCCGACAGGGGGCGGGGAATGAGCAGTTCTTC CASSPRQGAGNEQFF TRBJ2-1 . TRBD1 TRBV7-6
TGTGCCAGCTCCCCCGGGACTAGCTCGGGCGAGCAGTACTTC CASSPGTSSGEQYF TRBJ2-7 . TRBD2 TRBV18
TGTGCCAGCAGCTTGAACAGGGGAACAAATGAAAAACTGTTTTTT CASSLNRGTNEKLFF TRBJ1-4 . TRBD1 TRBV7-2
TGTGCCAGCAGCGTAGATCAGGGCGACGAGCAGTACTTC CASSVDQGDEQYF TRBJ2-7 . . TRBV9
TGTGCCAGCAGCCGCACCGGGACAGGCTCTGGAAACACCATATATTTT CASSRTGTGSGNTIYF TRBJ1-3 . TRBD1 TRBV10-3
TGTGCCAGCAGCTTAAGGGGACTAGCGGGAAGGGATGAGCAGTTCTTC CASSLRGLAGRDEQFF TRBJ2-1 . TRBD2 TRBV7-9
TGTGCCAGCAGCTTCGCGAACACCGGGGAGCTGTTTTTT CASSFANTGELFF TRBJ2-2 . . TRBV7-2